This T cell receptor (beta chain) was identified during a study of T cells in localized non-small cell lung cancer. Findings of the study overall: Without multi-region sequencing, intratumor heterogeneity could not be excluded. Uninvolved adjacent lung showed the highest T cell clonality, exceeding tumor.

TCRdb's copy holds only in-frame clones and misses some; the assay was immunoSEQ multiplex PCR. The profile shows some 54,000 clones, 60% to 85% of them singletons. As for this clone: The target antigen is unknown.

Sequences were derived from PBMCs, sampled before any cancer treatment. This receptor was taken from a woman aged 40-69 years with stage II lung adenocarcinoma.

The CDR3 DNA reads TGTGCCACCAGCAGAGGACTTTATAGCAATCAGCCCCAGCATTTT. Translated: CATSRGLYSNQPQHF. V usage is TRBV15 and J usage is TRBJ1-5; D is uncertain. Trimming cost V 1 base and J 0 bases, with 7 bases left between them. Germline V gene sequence: CDR1 LNHNV, CDR2 YYDKDF (reference sequence). The CDR3 covers 15 residues.